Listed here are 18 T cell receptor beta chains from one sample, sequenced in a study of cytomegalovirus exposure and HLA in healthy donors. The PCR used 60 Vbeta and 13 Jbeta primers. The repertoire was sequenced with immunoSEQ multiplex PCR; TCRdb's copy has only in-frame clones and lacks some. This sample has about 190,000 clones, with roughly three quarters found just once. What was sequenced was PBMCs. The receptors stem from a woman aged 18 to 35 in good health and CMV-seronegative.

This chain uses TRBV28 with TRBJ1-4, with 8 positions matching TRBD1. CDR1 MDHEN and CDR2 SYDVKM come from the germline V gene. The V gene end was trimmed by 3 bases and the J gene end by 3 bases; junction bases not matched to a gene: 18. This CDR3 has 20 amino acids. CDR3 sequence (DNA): TGTGCCAGCAGTTTCACTTGGACAGGGCCCATGGCACCAGCTAATGAAAAACTGTTTTTT. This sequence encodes CASSFTWTGPMAPANEKLFF.

The chain's CDR3 is CASTTIGGAGKDFEAFF. As DNA, the CDR3 is TGTGCCAGTACCACCATCGGGGGGGCAGGAAAGGATTTCGAAGCTTTCTTT. The chain uses TRBV19 and TRBJ1-1; possibly TRBD1 for D (6 bases). V was clipped by 7 bases and J by 8 bases, with 29 bases between them. There are 17 residues in the CDR3. Germline values: CDR1 LNHDA, CDR2 SQIVND (reference sequence).

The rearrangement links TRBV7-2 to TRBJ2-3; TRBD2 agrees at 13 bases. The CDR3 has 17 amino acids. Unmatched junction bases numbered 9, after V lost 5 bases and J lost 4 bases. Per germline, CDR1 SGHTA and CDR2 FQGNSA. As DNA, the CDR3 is TGTGCCAGCAGCCCCCGAAGGACTAGCGGGAGAGCAGATACGCAGTATTTT. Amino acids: CASSPRRTSGRADTQYF.

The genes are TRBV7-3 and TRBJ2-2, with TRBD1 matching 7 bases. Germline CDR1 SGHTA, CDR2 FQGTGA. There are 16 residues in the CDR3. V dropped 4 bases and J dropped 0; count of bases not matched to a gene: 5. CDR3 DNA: TGTGCCAGCAGCTCACCAACAGGGGCGAACACCGGGGAGCTGTTTTTT. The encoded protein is CASSSPTGANTGELFF.

The CDR3 loop reads CASRTGTRAFF. CDR3 in DNA: TGTGCCAGCAGGACAGGGACGAGAGCTTTCTTT. The chain employs TRBV28 and TRBJ1-1; 7 bases agree with TRBD1. Germline lookup yields CDR1 MDHEN and CDR2 SYDVKM. The CDR3 totals 11 residues. V dropped 6 bases and J dropped 10; count of bases not matched to a gene: 5. Using reference TRBV28 and TRBJ1-1 for the parts outside the CDR3, the full variable domain is DVKVTQSSRYLVKRTGEKVFLECVQDMDHENMFWYRQDPGLGLRLIYFSYDVKMKEKGDIPEGYSVSREKKERFSLILESASTNQTSMYLCASRTGTRAFFGQGTRLTVV.

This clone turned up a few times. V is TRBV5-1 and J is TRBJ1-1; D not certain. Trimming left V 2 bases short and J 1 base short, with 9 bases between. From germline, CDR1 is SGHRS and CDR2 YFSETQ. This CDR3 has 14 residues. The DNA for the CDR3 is TGCGCCAGCAGCTTAGAGCGGCAGAACACTGAAGCTTTCTTT. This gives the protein CASSLERQNTEAFF.

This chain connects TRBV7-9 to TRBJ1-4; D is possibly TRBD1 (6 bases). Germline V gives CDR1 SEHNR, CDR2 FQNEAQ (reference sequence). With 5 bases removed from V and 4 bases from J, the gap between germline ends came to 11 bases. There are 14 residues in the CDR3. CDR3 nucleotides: TGTGCCAGCAGCACCCGACAGGATAATGAAAAACTGTTTTTT. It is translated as CASSTRQDNEKLFF.

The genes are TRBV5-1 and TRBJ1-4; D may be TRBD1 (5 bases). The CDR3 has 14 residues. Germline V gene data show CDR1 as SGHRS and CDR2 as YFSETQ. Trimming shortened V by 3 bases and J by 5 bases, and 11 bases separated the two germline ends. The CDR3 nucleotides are TGCGCCAGCAGCTGGACAACCCAAAATGAAAAACTGTTTTTT. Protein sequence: CASSWTTQNEKLFF.

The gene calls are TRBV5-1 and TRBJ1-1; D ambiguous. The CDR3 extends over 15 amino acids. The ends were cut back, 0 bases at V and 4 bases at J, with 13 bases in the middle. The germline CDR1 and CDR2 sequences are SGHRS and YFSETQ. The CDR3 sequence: CASSLEPDGSTEAFF. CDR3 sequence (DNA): TGCGCCAGCAGCTTGGAGCCAGACGGGAGCACTGAAGCTTTCTTT.

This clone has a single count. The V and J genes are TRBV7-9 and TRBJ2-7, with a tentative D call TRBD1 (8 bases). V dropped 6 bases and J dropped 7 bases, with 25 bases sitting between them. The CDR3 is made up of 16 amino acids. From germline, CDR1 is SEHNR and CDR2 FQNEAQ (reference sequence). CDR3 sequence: CASSEANQDREGEQYF. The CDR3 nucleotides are TGTGCCAGCAGTGAAGCAAACCAGGACAGGGAGGGAGAGCAGTACTTC. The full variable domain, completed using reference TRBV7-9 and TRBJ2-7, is DTGVSQNPRHKITKRGQNVTFRCDPISEHNRLYWYRQTLGQGPEFLTYFQNEAQLEKSRLLSDRFSAERPKGSFSTLEIQRTEQGDSAMYLCASSEANQDREGEQYFGPGTRLTVT.

The CDR3 is CASRYTWTGNYGYTF. The DNA for the CDR3 is TGTGCCAGCAGATACACTTGGACAGGGAACTATGGCTACACCTTC. The V gene is TRBV6-6, the J gene TRBJ1-2; 8 bases align to TRBD1. The CDR3 totals 15 residues. Germline V gives CDR1 MNHNY, CDR2 SVGAGI (reference sequence). V was clipped by 6 bases and J by 2 bases; unmatched bases: 8.

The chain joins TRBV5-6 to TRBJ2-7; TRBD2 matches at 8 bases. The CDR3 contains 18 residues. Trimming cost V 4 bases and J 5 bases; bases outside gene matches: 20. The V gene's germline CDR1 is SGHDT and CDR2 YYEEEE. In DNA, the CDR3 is TGTGCCAGCAGCAAGGACGGGGGGGGCGCGATTACTATCCACGAGCAGTACTTC. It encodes CASSKDGGGAITIHEQYF. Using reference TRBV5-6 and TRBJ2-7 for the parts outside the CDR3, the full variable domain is DAGVTQSPTHLIKTRGQQVTLRCSPKSGHDTVSWYQQALGQGPQFIFQYYEEEERQRGNFPDRFSGHQFPNYSSELNVNALLLGDSALYLCASSKDGGGAITIHEQYFGPGTRLTVT.

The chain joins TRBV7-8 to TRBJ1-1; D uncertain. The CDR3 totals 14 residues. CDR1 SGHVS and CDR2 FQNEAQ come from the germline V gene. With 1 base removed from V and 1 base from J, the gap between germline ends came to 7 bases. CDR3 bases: TGTGCCAGCAGCTTAGTCTCGGGGAACACTGAAGCTTTCTTT. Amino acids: CASSLVSGNTEAFF. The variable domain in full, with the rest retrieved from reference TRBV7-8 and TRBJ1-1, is GAGVSQSPRYKVAKRGQDVALRCDPISGHVSLFWYQQALGQGPEFLTYFQNEAQLDKSGLPSDRFFAERPEGSVSTLKIQRTQQEDSAVYLCASSLVSGNTEAFFGQGTRLTVV.

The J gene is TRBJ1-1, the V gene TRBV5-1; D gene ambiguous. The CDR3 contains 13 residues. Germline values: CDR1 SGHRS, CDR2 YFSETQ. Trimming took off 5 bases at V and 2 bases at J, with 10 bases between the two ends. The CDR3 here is CASSHGVNTEAFF. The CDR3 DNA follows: TGCGCCAGCAGTCACGGGGTCAACACTGAAGCTTTCTTT.

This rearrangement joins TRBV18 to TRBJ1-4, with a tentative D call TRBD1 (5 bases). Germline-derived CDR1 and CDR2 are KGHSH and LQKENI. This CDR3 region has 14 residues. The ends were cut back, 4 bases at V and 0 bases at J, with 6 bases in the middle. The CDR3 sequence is CASSQTATNEKLFF. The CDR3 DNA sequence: TGTGCCAGCTCACAGACAGCAACTAATGAAAAACTGTTTTTT.

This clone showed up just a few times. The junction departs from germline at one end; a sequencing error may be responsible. The CDR3 reads CASSLDRQGGNAIYF. The CDR3 coding sequence is TGCGCCAGCAGCCTCGACCGACAGGGGGGAAACGCCATATATTTT. V and J are TRBV5-1 and TRBJ1-3; 9 bases map to TRBD1. Germline CDR1 SGHRS, CDR2 YFSETQ. The CDR3 totals 15 residues.

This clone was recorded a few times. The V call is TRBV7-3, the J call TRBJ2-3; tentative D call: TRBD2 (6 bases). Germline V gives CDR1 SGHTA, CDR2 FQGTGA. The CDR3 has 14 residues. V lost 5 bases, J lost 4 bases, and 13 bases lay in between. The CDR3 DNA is TGTGCCAGCAGCCCGGGGGAAGGGCCAGATACGCAGTATTTT. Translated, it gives CASSPGEGPDTQYF.

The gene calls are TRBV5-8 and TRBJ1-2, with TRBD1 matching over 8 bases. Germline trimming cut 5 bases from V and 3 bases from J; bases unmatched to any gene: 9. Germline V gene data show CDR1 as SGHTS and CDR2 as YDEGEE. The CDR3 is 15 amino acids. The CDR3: CASSLSTGAYYGYTF. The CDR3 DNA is TGTGCCAGCAGTCTATCGACAGGGGCGTACTATGGCTACACCTTC. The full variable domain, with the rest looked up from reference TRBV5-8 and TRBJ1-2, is EAGVTQSPTHLIKTRGQQATLRCSPISGHTSVYWYQQALGLGLQFLLWYDEGEERNRGNFPPRFSGRQFPNYSSELNVNALELEDSALYLCASSLSTGAYYGYTFGSGTRLTVV.